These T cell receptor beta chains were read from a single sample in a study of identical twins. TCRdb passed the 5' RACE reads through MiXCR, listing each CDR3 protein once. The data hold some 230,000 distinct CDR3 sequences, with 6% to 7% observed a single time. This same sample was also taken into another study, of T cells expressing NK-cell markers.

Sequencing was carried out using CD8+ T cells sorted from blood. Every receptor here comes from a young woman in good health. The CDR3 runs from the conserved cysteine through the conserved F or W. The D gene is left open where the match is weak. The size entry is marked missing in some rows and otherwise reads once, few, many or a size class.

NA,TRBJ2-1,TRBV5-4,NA,TGTGCCAGCAGCTCCCAGGGACTGCTTTTTTACAATGAGCAGTTCTTC,CASSSQGLLFYNEQFF
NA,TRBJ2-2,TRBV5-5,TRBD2,TGTGCCAGCAGCTTGAAGCGGGAAGGGTCCGGGGAGCTGTTTTTT,CASSLKREGSGELFF
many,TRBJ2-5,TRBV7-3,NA,TGTGCCAGCAGCTTAATGCCGGGGTCCCAAGAGACCCAGTACTTC,CASSLMPGSQETQYF
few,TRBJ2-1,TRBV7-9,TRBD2,TGTGCCAGCAGCTTAGAGACGGGGGGGCTCGTTAATGAGCAGTTCTTC,CASSLETGGLVNEQFF
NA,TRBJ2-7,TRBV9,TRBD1,TGTGCCAGCAGCGAGACAGGGAATTCCTACGAGCAGTACTTC,CASSETGNSYEQYF
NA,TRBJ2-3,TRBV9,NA,TGTGCCAGCAGCGATAGCGGTTTCAGCACAGATACGCAGTATTTT,CASSDSGFSTDTQYF
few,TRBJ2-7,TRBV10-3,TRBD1,TGTGCCATCAGAGAGACAGGGGACGAGCAGTACTTC,CAIRETGDEQYF
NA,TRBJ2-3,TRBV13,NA,TGTGCCACCAGGGGCGGGGGCACAGATACGCAGTATTTT,CATRGGGTDTQYF
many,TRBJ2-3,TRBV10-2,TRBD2,TGCGCCAGCCGAACCGGGACTAGCGGGGGTGGCCCTCCCGATACGCAGTATTTT,CASRTGTSGGGPPDTQYF
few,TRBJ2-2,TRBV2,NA,TGTGCCAGCAGTGAAGCTTTTGGGCCATTTCCCGGGGAGCTGTTTTTT,CASSEAFGPFPGELFF
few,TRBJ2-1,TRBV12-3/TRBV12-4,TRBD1,TGTGCCAGCAGTGTCGGGACAGCGGAGCAGTTCTTC,CASSVGTAEQFF
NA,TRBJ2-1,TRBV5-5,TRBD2,TGTGCCAGCAGCTTCACTAGCGAGGAGCAGTTCTTC,CASSFTSEEQFF
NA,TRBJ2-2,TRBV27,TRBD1,TGTGCCAGCAGTTTCGGGACAGGGGTCACCACCGGGGAGCTGTTTTTT,CASSFGTGVTTGELFF
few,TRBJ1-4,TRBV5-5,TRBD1,TGTGCCAGCAGCGCCACCGGGACAGGGCTGTCTAATGAAAAACTGTTTTTT,CASSATGTGLSNEKLFF
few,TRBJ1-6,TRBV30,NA,TGTGCCTGGAGCCTGAGTGTTGGGTGGTCACCCCTCCACTTT,CAWSLSVGWSPLHF
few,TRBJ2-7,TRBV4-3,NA,TGCGCCAGCAGCCCAAGCCAAGGGAGCTACGAGCAGTACTTC,CASSPSQGSYEQYF
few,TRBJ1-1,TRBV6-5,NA,TGTGCCAGCAGTCTCGACGGGGGATATGAAGCTTTCTTT,CASSLDGGYEAFF
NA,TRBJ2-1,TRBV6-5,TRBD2,TGTGCCAGCAGTTACCCCACCGGCAAGCGGGAGGGCCGAAATGAGCAGTTCTTC,CASSYPTGKREGRNEQFF
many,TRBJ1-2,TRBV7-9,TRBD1,TGTGCCAGCAGCTATGGTCGGGACAGGAACTATGGCTACACCTTC,CASSYGRDRNYGYTF
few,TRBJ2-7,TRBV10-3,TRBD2,TGTGCCATCAGTGAGTCGTATCTCCCGCCCGGGTGGTCGCGGGGGGGATACTACGAGCAGTACTTC,CAISESYLPPGWSRGGYYEQYF
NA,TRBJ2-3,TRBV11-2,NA,TGTGCCAGCAGCTTCCTGACAGGAGGGACAGATACGCAGTATTTT,CASSFLTGGTDTQYF
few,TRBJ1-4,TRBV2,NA,TGTGCCGGCAGGGACGGGAGTAATGAAAAACTGTTTTTT,CAGRDGSNEKLFF
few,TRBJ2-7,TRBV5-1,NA,TGCGCCAGCAGCTTCCGACAACCACCCTACGAGCAGTACTTC,CASSFRQPPYEQYF
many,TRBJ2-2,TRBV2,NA,TGTGCCAGCAGTGAAGCAGGGGACCTCTACATGATCGGGGAGCTGTTTTTT,CASSEAGDLYMIGELFF
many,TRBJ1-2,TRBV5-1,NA,TGCGCCAGCATGCTTAATCCCTCGGGAGGCCAAACTAACTATGGCTACACCTTC,CASMLNPSGGQTNYGYTF
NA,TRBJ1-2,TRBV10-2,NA,TGCGCCAGCGGATCTGGACAGCTCGTCTATGGCTACACCTTC,CASGSGQLVYGYTF
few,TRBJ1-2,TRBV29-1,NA,TGCAGCGTTAGAGGACGCTCTTATGGCTACACCTTC,CSVRGRSYGYTF
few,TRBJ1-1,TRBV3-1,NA,TGTGCCAGCAGGCCCCACGGGGGAGGGAACACTGAAGCTTTCTTT,CASRPHGGGNTEAFF
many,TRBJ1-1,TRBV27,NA,TGTGCCAGCAGTCTATCACAGGGCGTCATCACTGAAGCTTTCTTT,CASSLSQGVITEAFF
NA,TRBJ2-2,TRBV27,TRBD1,TGTGCCAGCACCGGGACAGTTCTCACCGGGGAGCTGTTTTTT,CASTGTVLTGELFF
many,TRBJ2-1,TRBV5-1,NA,TGCGCCAGCAGCGTAACAACGGGCCGTGAGCAGTTCTTC,CASSVTTGREQFF
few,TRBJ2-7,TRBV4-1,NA,TGCGCCAGCAGCCCGGAGCGGAGTTGGTCCGAGCAGTACTTC,CASSPERSWSEQYF
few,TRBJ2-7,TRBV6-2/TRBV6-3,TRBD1,TGTGCCAGCAACCTGGGACAGGCCTACTACGAGCAGTACTTC,CASNLGQAYYEQYF
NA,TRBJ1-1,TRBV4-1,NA,TGCGCCAGCAGCCAAGTAGTGAAGGGGAGCACTGAAGCTTTCTTT,CASSQVVKGSTEAFF
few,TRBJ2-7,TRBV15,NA,TGTGCCACCAGCAAGGGCCGGGACACCTACGAGCAGTACTTC,CATSKGRDTYEQYF
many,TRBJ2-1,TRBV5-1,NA,TGCGCCAGCAGCTTGATGCGAGATCCACCCGAGCAGTTCTTC,CASSLMRDPPEQFF
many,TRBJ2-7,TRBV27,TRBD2,TGTGCCAGCAGTCCGAGCGGGAGTCTGGGGGAGCAGTACTTC,CASSPSGSLGEQYF
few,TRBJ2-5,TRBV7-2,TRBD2,TGTGCCAGCAGCTTAGGCGGGAGGGCCGGGACCCAGTACTTC,CASSLGGRAGTQYF
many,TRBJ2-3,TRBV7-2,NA,TGTGCCAGGGCGAGCGGGGATACGCAGTATTTT,CARASGDTQYF
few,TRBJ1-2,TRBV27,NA,TGTGCCAGCAGTTCCCCAGGGGCGAGGGGCTACACCTTC,CASSSPGARGYTF
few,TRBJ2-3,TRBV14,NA,TGTGCCAGCTGCAGGGATAGCACAGATACGCAGTATTTT,CASCRDSTDTQYF
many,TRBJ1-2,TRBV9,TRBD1,TGTGCCAGCAGCGTAGACAGGGGCGGCTACACCTTC,CASSVDRGGYTF
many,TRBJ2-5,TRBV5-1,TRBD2,TGCGCCAGCAGCTTGAGACCACTAGCGGGGGTCATACAAGAGACCCAGTACTTC,CASSLRPLAGVIQETQYF
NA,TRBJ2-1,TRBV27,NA,TGTGCCAGCAGGTCGGGGAGCGGGTACTACAATGAGCAGTTCTTC,CASRSGSGYYNEQFF
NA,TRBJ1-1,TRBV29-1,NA,TGCAGCGCCTGGACAGAGAACACTGAAGCTTTCTTT,CSAWTENTEAFF
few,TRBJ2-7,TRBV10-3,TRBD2,TGTGCCATCAGCGACCCCGGGACTAGCGGTGACATCGGGCAGTACTTC,CAISDPGTSGDIGQYF
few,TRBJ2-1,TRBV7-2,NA,TGTGCCAGCAGCTTAGTAGCGACCCCCTACAATGAGCAGTTCTTC,CASSLVATPYNEQFF
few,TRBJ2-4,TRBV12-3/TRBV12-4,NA,TGTGCCAGCAGGGACAGTGGAAACATTCAGTACTTC,CASRDSGNIQYF
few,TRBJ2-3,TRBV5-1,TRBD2,TGCGCCAGCAGCCCCCGACTAGCGCGGAGCACAGATACGCAGTATTTT,CASSPRLARSTDTQYF
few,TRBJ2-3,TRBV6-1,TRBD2,TGTGCCAGCAGCCCACGGGGATTAGCGGGAGAAATCCCGGATACGCAGTATTTT,CASSPRGLAGEIPDTQYF
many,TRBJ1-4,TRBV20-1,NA,TGCAGTGCTAGAAATTCGGTCAGGGAAAAACTGTTTTTT,CSARNSVREKLFF
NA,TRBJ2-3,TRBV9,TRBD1,TGTGCCAGCAGCGCTCCAAAGACCGGGACAGCCAGCACAGATACGCAGTATTTT,CASSAPKTGTASTDTQYF
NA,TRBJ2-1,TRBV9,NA,TGTGCCAGCAGCACCGGGACCCCCAGGGAGCAGTTCTTC,CASSTGTPREQFF
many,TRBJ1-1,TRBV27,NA,TGTGCCACCTCGAGGGCCGAGAACACTGAAGCTTTCTTT,CATSRAENTEAFF
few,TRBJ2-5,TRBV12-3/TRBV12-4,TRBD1,TGTGCCAGCAGTACTCGGGACAGGGTAGAAGAGACCCAGTACTTC,CASSTRDRVEETQYF
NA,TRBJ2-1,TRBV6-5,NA,TGTGCCAGCAGTTCTCAGGGGGGGTCCTACAATGAGCAGTTCTTC,CASSSQGGSYNEQFF
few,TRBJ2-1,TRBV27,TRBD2,TGTGCCAGCACACTAGCGGGACGAATGGGGAATGAGCAGTTCTTC,CASTLAGRMGNEQFF
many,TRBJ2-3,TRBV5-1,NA,TGCGCCAGCAGCTTGCTCGGAGATACGCAGTATTTT,CASSLLGDTQYF
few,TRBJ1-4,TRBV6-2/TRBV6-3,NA,TGTGCCAGCAGCCTCATCGGGGAAAAACTGTTTTTT,CASSLIGEKLFF